Listed here are 22 T cell receptor beta chains from one sample, sequenced in a study of regulatory T cells in long-lasting Graves disease. Building of the TCR beta libraries involved iRepertoire HTBI primers and Arm-PCR of CDR3 regions. MiXCR, run by TCRdb on the multiplex PCR reads, gives a single entry per CDR3 protein. The sample lists 300,000 to 350,000 distinct CDR3 sequences, around a fifth seen once, with 29% in the top ten. Stated time point: persistent/refractory GD, antithyroid drugs over 5 years with positive TRAb. Extracted RNA from PBMCs served as the source of the TCR library. Sequencing was performed on peripheral blood mononuclear cells (PBMCs), taken when the disease was refractory, from a patient treated with antithyroid drugs. These receptors came from a female donor with Graves disease.

This clonotype was seen only a few times. This chain links TRBV6-2 or TRBV6-3 with TRBJ2-2; TRBD1 aligns across 9 bases. The V and J ends lost 6 bases and 1 base, in that order; junction bases with no gene match: 3. Germline assignment: CDR1 MNHEY and CDR2 SVGEGT. The CDR3 covers 15 residues. This CDR3 is CASRRQGENTGELFF. Here the CDR3 DNA reads TGTGCCAGCAGGAGACAGGGGGAGAACACCGGGGAGCTGTTTTTT.

At least ten counts were recorded for this clonotype. This chain uses TRBV28 with TRBJ2-7; D uncertain. V was trimmed by 4 bases and J by 1 base, leaving 5 bases between them. This CDR3 comprises 12 residues. Looked up from germline, CDR1 is MDHEN and CDR2 is SYDVKM. In DNA form, the CDR3 reads TGTGCCAGCAGTTCCCCATCCTACGAGCAGTACTTC. It yields the protein CASSSPSYEQYF.

Here the CDR3 reads CASSQGGLPGQPQHF. The CDR3 nucleotides are TGCGCCAGCAGCCAGGGGGGGCTGCCCGGGCAGCCCCAGCATTTT. The chain joins TRBV5-1 to TRBJ1-5; TRBD1 matches 7 bases. Germline V gives CDR1 SGHRS, CDR2 YFSETQ. The CDR3 length is 15 residues. J was trimmed by 7 bases and V by 4 bases; bases with no gene match: 11.

This clonotype was recorded many times. CDR3 sequence reads: CASPPKAGATNTEAFF. DNA of the CDR3: TGTGCCAGCCCCCCCAAGGCGGGGGCGACTAACACTGAAGCTTTCTTT. The V gene is TRBV28, the J gene TRBJ1-1; the D gene is possibly TRBD1 (6 bases). The CDR3 runs 16 residues. Germline values: CDR1 MDHEN, CDR2 SYDVKM. Trimming took off 8 bases at V and 2 bases at J, with 21 bases between the two ends.

This clonotype was seen repeatedly, ten times or more. The chain joins TRBV28 to TRBJ2-7; 12 nucleotides align to TRBD2. This CDR3 has 16 residues. Germline V lookup: CDR1 MDHEN, CDR2 SYDVKM. V lost 7 bases, J lost 4 bases, and 11 bases stayed unmatched. CDR3 protein: CASISGSTSGRYEQYF. In DNA, the CDR3 is TGTGCCAGCATTTCGGGATCGACTAGCGGGAGATACGAGCAGTACTTC. The entire variable domain, with the rest obtained from reference TRBV28 and TRBJ2-7, is as follows: DVKVTQSSRYLVKRTGEKVFLECVQDMDHENMFWYRQDPGLGLRLIYFSYDVKMKEKGDIPEGYSVSREKKERFSLILESASTNQTSMYLCASISGSTSGRYEQYFGPGTRLTVT.

The rearrangement links TRBV5-5 to TRBJ1-3; 9 bases are shared with TRBD1. V dropped 5 bases and J dropped 1; count of bases not matched to a gene: 10. Germline V gives CDR1 SGHKS, CDR2 YYEKEE (reference sequence). CDR3 length: 17 residues. CDR3 bases: TGTGCCAGCAGGGCTTCGGCGGGACAGGGATCTGGAAACACCATATATTTT. The encoded protein is CASRASAGQGSGNTIYF.

Only a few counts were recorded for this clonotype. The rearrangement uses TRBV29-1 and TRBJ1-5; 8 nucleotides align to TRBD1. Trimming at V came to 4 bases and at J to 1 base, leaving 9 bases not matched to a gene. This CDR3 spans 16 amino acids. CDR1 SQVTM and CDR2 ANQGSEA come from the germline V gene. The chain's CDR3 is CSVGVGTGRSNQPQHF. CDR3 sequence (DNA): TGCAGCGTTGGGGTCGGGACAGGTCGAAGCAATCAGCCCCAGCATTTT.

In this sample, this clonotype turned up many times. The chain uses TRBV28 and TRBJ1-3, with D possibly TRBD1 on 5 matching bases. CDR3 length: 13 residues. Looked up from germline, CDR1 is MDHEN and CDR2 is SYDVKM. Trimming shortened V by 6 bases and J by 2 bases, and 8 bases separated the two germline ends. The CDR3 loop reads CASSLGAGNTIYF. CDR3 nucleotides: TGTGCCAGCAGCTTGGGGGCTGGAAACACCATATATTTT.

The chain couples TRBV20-1 to TRBJ2-7; D might be TRBD1 (5 bases). Trimming cost V 1 base and J 5 bases, with 12 bases left between them. The CDR3 has 13 residues. Germline V gives CDR1 DFQATT, CDR2 SNEGSKA (reference sequence). The CDR3 here is CSARVKQVHEQYF. DNA of the CDR3: TGCAGTGCTAGAGTGAAACAGGTCCACGAGCAGTACTTC.

A remark on this clonotype: A read error may account for a junction end that differs from germline. The genes are TRBV7-9 and TRBJ2-4, with a tentative D call TRBD2 (6 bases). The V gene's germline CDR1 is SEHNR and CDR2 FQNEAQ (reference sequence). The CDR3 sequence is 15 residues long. The CDR3 coding sequence is TGTGCCAGCAGCCCCCTCTCGCTTTCGGGCGGGGCTATACACTTC. Translated: CASSPLSLSGGAIHF.

This clonotype was seen many times. The chain couples TRBV6-2 or TRBV6-3 to TRBJ1-5; 9 bases are shared with TRBD1. Germline V lookup: CDR1 MNHEY, CDR2 SVGEGT. This CDR3 is 15 amino acids long. Germline trimming cut 0 bases from V and 7 bases from J; bases unmatched to any gene: 4. The CDR3 coding sequence is TGTGCCAGCAGTTACTCACAGGGGGCGAGACAGCCCCAGCATTTT. This codes for CASSYSQGARQPQHF.

The chain links TRBV29-1 to TRBJ2-2; possibly TRBD2 for D (6 bases). CDR3 size: 12 residues. Germline lookup yields CDR1 SQVTM and CDR2 ANQGSEA. V shed 4 bases and J shed 5 bases, with 8 bases lying between them. The CDR3 is CSVGRETGELFF. CDR3 DNA: TGCAGCGTTGGTCGGGAGACCGGGGAGCTGTTTTTT.

A few counts support this clonotype. V usage is TRBV6-5 and J usage is TRBJ1-2; no firm D call. The germline V gene has CDR1 MNHEY and CDR2 SVGAGI. Between the trimmed V and J ends, which lost 2 bases and 0 bases, there was a span of 4 bases. The CDR3 contains 13 residues. Here the CDR3 DNA reads TGTGCCAGCAGTTACGACACTAACTATGGCTACACCTTC. It translates to CASSYDTNYGYTF.

This clonotype occurred a few times. This rearrangement joins TRBV14 to TRBJ1-2; D is perhaps TRBD1 (5 bases). The CDR3 loop spans 15 amino acids. V was shortened by 4 bases and J by 2 bases, with 14 bases between the two germline ends. Germline CDR1 reads SGHDN; CDR2 reads FVKESK. The chain's CDR3 is CASSPTRGGNYGYTF. In DNA form, the CDR3 reads TGTGCCAGCAGCCCAACCCGGGGCGGGAACTATGGCTACACCTTC.

V usage is TRBV15 and J usage is TRBJ2-2, with 11 bases fitting TRBD1. Germline CDR1 is LNHNV and CDR2 is YYDKDF (reference sequence). The CDR3 sequence is 16 residues long. V trimming: 8 bases; J trimming: 0 bases; junction bases outside the gene matches: 5. For the CDR3, the DNA is TGTGCCACCCATCCGGGACAGGGGGCGAACACCGGGGAGCTGTTTTTT. Translated, it gives CATHPGQGANTGELFF.

This clonotype appeared many times. The chain carries TRBV19 and TRBJ1-1, with D possibly TRBD1 on 6 matching bases. The germline V gene has CDR1 LNHDA and CDR2 SQIVND (reference sequence). V dropped 3 bases and J dropped 3 bases, with 14 bases sitting between them. This CDR3 spans 15 amino acids. CDR3 DNA: TGTGCCAGTAGTATTCGGACAGCCTACCACACTGAAGCTTTCTTT. Protein: CASSIRTAYHTEAFF.

In this sample, this clonotype turned up many times. The chain has TRBV5-1 and TRBJ1-4; 7 bases align to TRBD1. The CDR3 sequence is 15 residues long. Germline-derived CDR1 and CDR2 are SGHRS and YFSETQ. V shed 1 base and J 3 bases; nucleotides not matched to a gene: 3. CDR3 nucleotide sequence: TGCGCCAGCAGCTTGCAGACAGGGTCTAATGAAAAACTGTTTTTT. Amino acid sequence: CASSLQTGSNEKLFF.

This clonotype appeared many times. This chain links TRBV29-1 with TRBJ2-7, with 13 bases lining up with TRBD2. Germline values: CDR1 SQVTM, CDR2 ANQGSEA. The length of the CDR3 is 15 residues. With 7 bases clipped from V and 7 bases from J, the junction kept 13 bases outside the gene matches. The CDR3 DNA is TGCAGCGCGGGGACCGGGACTAGCGGGACAGGGGAGCAGTACTTC. Residues: CSAGTGTSGTGEQYF.

V usage is TRBV27 and J usage is TRBJ2-1; 8 bases match TRBD2. This CDR3 region has 14 residues. Germline loops: CDR1 MNHEY, CDR2 SMNVEV (reference sequence). Germline trimming cut 4 bases from V and 6 bases from J; bases unmatched to any gene: 5. CDR3 coding DNA: TGTGCCAGCAGTTCCCGACTAGCGTTCAATGAGCAGTTCTTC. It encodes CASSSRLAFNEQFF.

There are many counts of this clonotype. The chain joins TRBV6-2 or TRBV6-3 to TRBJ1-1; TRBD1 aligns across 7 bases. Per germline, CDR1 MNHEY and CDR2 SVGEGT. The CDR3 extends over 11 amino acids. Germline trimming cut 5 bases from V and 10 bases from J; bases unmatched to any gene: 4. The CDR3 DNA reads as TGTGCCAGCAGTACCGGACAGGTAGCTTTCTTT. This sequence encodes CASSTGQVAFF.

This clonotype was counted at least ten times. The chain joins TRBV11-3 to TRBJ1-4, with D unresolved. Deletions cut 5 bases from V and 8 bases from J, with 12 bases between. The CDR3 has 13 residues. Germline V CDR1 and CDR2: SGHNT, YENEEA. This CDR3 reads CASSETGDEKLFF. The DNA of the CDR3 is TGTGCCAGCAGCGAAACGGGAGACGAAAAACTGTTTTTT.

As DNA, the CDR3 is TGTGCCAGTTCCCACGGGACTCTCTCTCCTTACGAGCAGTACTTC. Its translation is CASSHGTLSPYEQYF. The V and J genes are TRBV27 and TRBJ2-7, with D possibly TRBD2 on 6 matching bases. The CDR3 has 15 residues. Trimming shortened V by 9 bases and J by 4 bases, and 22 bases separated the two germline ends. Germline CDR1 and CDR2: MNHEY and SMNVEV (reference sequence).